The rows below give T cell receptor beta chains drawn from one sample of a study of OX40 agonist ivuxolimab in advanced cancers. This table comes from immunoSEQ multiplex PCR, and its TCRdb copy is limited to in-frame clones, with some not included. The repertoire has tens of thousands of clones, under 85% of them found once; the top ten carry approximately 3%. Material: CD4+ or CD8+ T cells sorted from blood, obtained in a trial of the OX40 agonist ivuxolimab. The receptors stem from an adult with an advanced solid tumor such as melanoma, head and neck, liver or kidney cancer. The CDR3 runs from the conserved cysteine through the conserved F or W. The D gene is left open where the match is weak. Size tells how often a clone was seen (once, few, many) or the class of an expanded clone, and some rows leave it out.

J gene: TRBJ2-1; V gene: TRBV7-6; clone size: NA; D gene: TRBD2; CDR3 DNA: TGTGCCAGCAGCTTAGTTAAAAGCGGGAGAAAGAACAACTCCTACAATGAGCAGTTCTTC; CDR3 protein: CASSLVKSGRKNNSYNEQFF
J gene: TRBJ2-3; V gene: TRBV5-4; clone size: NA; D gene: TRBD1; CDR3 DNA: TGTGCCAGCAGCCGGGACAGGGGGCTTTTTCGGGCAGATACGCAGTATTTT; CDR3 protein: CASSRDRGLFRADTQYF
J gene: TRBJ1-4; V gene: TRBV10-3; clone size: NA; D gene: NA; CDR3 DNA: TGTGCCACCAAGAATCCGGGACCCAATGAAAAACTGTTTTTT; CDR3 protein: CATKNPGPNEKLFF
J gene: TRBJ2-1; V gene: TRBV19; clone size: NA; D gene: NA; CDR3 DNA: TGTGCCAGTAGGTATTCTCGCGGCTCCTACAATGAGCAGTTCTTC; CDR3 protein: CASRYSRGSYNEQFF
J gene: TRBJ1-5; V gene: TRBV28; clone size: NA; D gene: NA; CDR3 DNA: TGTGCCAGCAGCTCATATCAGCCCCAGCATTTT; CDR3 protein: CASSSYQPQHF
J gene: TRBJ2-2; V gene: TRBV10-3; clone size: once; D gene: NA; CDR3 DNA: TGTGCCATCAGTGAGTTGGGGGCGCCGGGCACCGGGGAGCTGTTTTTT; CDR3 protein: CAISELGAPGTGELFF
J gene: TRBJ1-1; V gene: TRBV5-1; clone size: once; D gene: NA; CDR3 DNA: TGCGCCAGCAGCGCTCGCATGAACACTGAAGCTTTCTTT; CDR3 protein: CASSARMNTEAFF
J gene: TRBJ2-6; V gene: TRBV5-8; clone size: NA; D gene: TRBD1; CDR3 DNA: TGTGCCAGCAGCTTGGGGGGACAGGGATTCTCTGGGGCCAACGTCCTGACTTTC; CDR3 protein: CASSLGGQGFSGANVLTF
J gene: TRBJ1-1; V gene: TRBV5-1; clone size: NA; D gene: NA; CDR3 DNA: TGCGCCAGCAGCATCCAGACGGATAGGAACACTGAAGCTTTCTTT; CDR3 protein: CASSIQTDRNTEAFF
J gene: TRBJ1-5; V gene: TRBV28; clone size: NA; D gene: NA; CDR3 DNA: TGTGCCAGCCGACGACAAAGCAATCAGCCCCAGCATTTT; CDR3 protein: CASRRQSNQPQHF
J gene: TRBJ2-5; V gene: TRBV4-2; clone size: NA; D gene: NA; CDR3 DNA: TGTGCCAGCAGCCCCGACGCCCGGGGGACCCAGTACTTC; CDR3 protein: CASSPDARGTQYF
J gene: TRBJ2-3; V gene: TRBV11-3; clone size: few; D gene: NA; CDR3 DNA: TGTGCCAGCAGCTCGGGACTCATCACAGATACGCAGTATTTT; CDR3 protein: CASSSGLITDTQYF
J gene: TRBJ2-2; V gene: TRBV18; clone size: NA; D gene: NA; CDR3 DNA: TGTGCCAGCTCACCACTAAGGGGTGGAGGGACTCGGACCGGGGAGCTGTTTTTT; CDR3 protein: CASSPLRGGGTRTGELFF
J gene: TRBJ2-1; V gene: TRBV5-1; clone size: NA; D gene: TRBD2; CDR3 DNA: TGCGCCAGCAGCCTAAGCGGGGTCTCCTACAATGAGCAGTTCTTC; CDR3 protein: CASSLSGVSYNEQFF
J gene: TRBJ1-3; V gene: TRBV6-6; clone size: few; D gene: TRBD1; CDR3 DNA: TGTGCCAGCAGTTACGGACAGGGGGGAAACACCATATATTTT; CDR3 protein: CASSYGQGGNTIYF
J gene: TRBJ1-5; V gene: TRBV10-2; clone size: once; D gene: NA; CDR3 DNA: TGCGCCAGCAGCCAGGGCCTCAATCAGCCCCAGCATTTT; CDR3 protein: CASSQGLNQPQHF
J gene: TRBJ1-2; V gene: TRBV7-2; clone size: once; D gene: NA; CDR3 DNA: TGTGCCAGCAGCCCTGGCCCCCGGGTCTCGGGCGGCTACACCTTC; CDR3 protein: CASSPGPRVSGGYTF
J gene: TRBJ2-3; V gene: TRBV19; clone size: NA; D gene: TRBD1; CDR3 DNA: TGTGCCAGCCGAACGACAGGGAAAGGGACAGATACGCAGTATTTT; CDR3 protein: CASRTTGKGTDTQYF
J gene: TRBJ2-7; V gene: TRBV19; clone size: NA; D gene: NA; CDR3 DNA: TGTGCCAGTAGTATGGGCAGCCCATACGAGCAGTACTTC; CDR3 protein: CASSMGSPYEQYF
J gene: TRBJ2-2; V gene: TRBV7-9; clone size: few; D gene: NA; CDR3 DNA: TGTGCCAGCAGCCCTCAGGCGCCCCGCTCCGGGGAGCTGTTTTTT; CDR3 protein: CASSPQAPRSGELFF
J gene: TRBJ1-1; V gene: TRBV25-1; clone size: NA; D gene: NA; CDR3 DNA: TGTGCCAGCAGGAGGGAGTGGGAAGCTTTCTTT; CDR3 protein: CASRREWEAFF
J gene: TRBJ2-1; V gene: TRBV6-5; clone size: NA; D gene: NA; CDR3 DNA: TGTGCCAGCGCGGGTGGGACCTACAATGAGCAGTTCTTC; CDR3 protein: CASAGGTYNEQFF
J gene: TRBJ2-7; V gene: TRBV9; clone size: few; D gene: NA; CDR3 DNA: TGTGCCAGCAGCGTGGGGGGCGAGCAGTACTTC; CDR3 protein: CASSVGGEQYF
J gene: TRBJ2-7; V gene: TRBV19; clone size: NA; D gene: NA; CDR3 DNA: TGTGCCAGTAGACCCCGGACTACGACCTACGAGCAGTACTTC; CDR3 protein: CASRPRTTTYEQYF
J gene: TRBJ2-7; V gene: TRBV2; clone size: NA; D gene: NA; CDR3 DNA: TGTGCCAGCAAAGAACTAGGGCGATCCTACGAGCAGTACTTC; CDR3 protein: CASKELGRSYEQYF
J gene: TRBJ1-5; V gene: TRBV9; clone size: few; D gene: TRBD1; CDR3 DNA: TGTGCCAGCAGCGGGACAGGGAATCAGCCCCAGCATTTT; CDR3 protein: CASSGTGNQPQHF
J gene: TRBJ2-2; V gene: TRBV5-1; clone size: NA; D gene: NA; CDR3 DNA: TGCGCCAGCAGCAAAGCGAACACCGGGGAGCTGTTTTTT; CDR3 protein: CASSKANTGELFF
J gene: TRBJ1-4; V gene: TRBV28; clone size: few; D gene: TRBD1; CDR3 DNA: TGTGCCAGCAGATACTCAGGGGGCGGGCGCCTCGAAAAACTGTTTTTT; CDR3 protein: CASRYSGGGRLEKLFF
J gene: TRBJ2-7; V gene: TRBV28; clone size: NA; D gene: TRBD1; CDR3 DNA: TGTGCCAGCAGTTTAAGCAGGGGGCGTAACGAGCAGTACTTC; CDR3 protein: CASSLSRGRNEQYF
J gene: TRBJ1-1; V gene: TRBV11-1; clone size: NA; D gene: NA; CDR3 DNA: TGTGCCAGCAGCCCCTCGGTTGACACTGAAGCTTTCTTT; CDR3 protein: CASSPSVDTEAFF
J gene: TRBJ1-1; V gene: TRBV30; clone size: NA; D gene: NA; CDR3 DNA: TGTGCCTGGAGACCCCCCCAGCAGACCCGGACTGAAGCTTTCTTT; CDR3 protein: CAWRPPQQTRTEAFF